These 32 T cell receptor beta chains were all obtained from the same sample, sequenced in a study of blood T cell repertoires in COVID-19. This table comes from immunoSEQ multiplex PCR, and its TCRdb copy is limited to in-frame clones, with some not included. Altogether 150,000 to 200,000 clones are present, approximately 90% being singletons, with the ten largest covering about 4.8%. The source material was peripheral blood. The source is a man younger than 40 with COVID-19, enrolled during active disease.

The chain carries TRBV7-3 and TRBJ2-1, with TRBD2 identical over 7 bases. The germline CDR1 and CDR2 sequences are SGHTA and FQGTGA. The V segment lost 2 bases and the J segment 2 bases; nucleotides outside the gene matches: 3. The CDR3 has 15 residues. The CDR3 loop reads CASSLSRETYNEQFF. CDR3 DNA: TGTGCCAGCAGCTTATCGCGGGAGACCTACAATGAGCAGTTCTTC.

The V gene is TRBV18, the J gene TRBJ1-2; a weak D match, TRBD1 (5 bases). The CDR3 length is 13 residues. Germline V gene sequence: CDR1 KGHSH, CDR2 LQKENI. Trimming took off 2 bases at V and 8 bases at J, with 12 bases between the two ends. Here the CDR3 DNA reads TGTGCCAGCTCACCAGGAGGGGAGGGCGGCTACACCTTC. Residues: CASSPGGEGGYTF.

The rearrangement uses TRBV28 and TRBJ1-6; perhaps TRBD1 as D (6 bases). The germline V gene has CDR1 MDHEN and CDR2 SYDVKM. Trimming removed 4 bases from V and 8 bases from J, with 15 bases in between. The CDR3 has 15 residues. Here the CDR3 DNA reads TGTGCCAGCAGTTCATCCGGGACACCCTATTCACCCCTCCACTTT. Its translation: CASSSSGTPYSPLHF.

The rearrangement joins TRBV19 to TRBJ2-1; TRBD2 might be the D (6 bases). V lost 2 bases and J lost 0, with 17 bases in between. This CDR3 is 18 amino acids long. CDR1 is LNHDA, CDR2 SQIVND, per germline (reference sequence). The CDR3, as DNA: TGTGCCAGTAGTATAAGCCCCAGGACTATCAACTCCTACAATGAGCAGTTCTTC. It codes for CASSISPRTINSYNEQFF.

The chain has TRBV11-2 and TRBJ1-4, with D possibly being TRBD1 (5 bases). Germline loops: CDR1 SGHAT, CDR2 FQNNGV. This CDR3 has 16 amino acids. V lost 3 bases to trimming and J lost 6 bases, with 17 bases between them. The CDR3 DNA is TGTGCCAGCAGCTTTGGGGGGACCGGGAAGTATGAAAAACTGTTTTTT. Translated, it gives CASSFGGTGKYEKLFF.

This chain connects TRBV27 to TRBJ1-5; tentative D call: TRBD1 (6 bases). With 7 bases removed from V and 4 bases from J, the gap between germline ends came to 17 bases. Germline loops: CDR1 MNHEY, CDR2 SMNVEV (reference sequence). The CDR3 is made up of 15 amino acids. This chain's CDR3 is CASTITGWGNQPQHF. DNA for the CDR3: TGTGCCAGCACCATTACAGGGTGGGGGAATCAGCCCCAGCATTTT.

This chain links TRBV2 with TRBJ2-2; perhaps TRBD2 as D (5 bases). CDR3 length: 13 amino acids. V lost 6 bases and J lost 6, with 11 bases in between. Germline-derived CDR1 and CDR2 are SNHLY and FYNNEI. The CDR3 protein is CASRMDGAGELFF. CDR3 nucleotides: TGTGCCAGCAGGATGGACGGGGCCGGGGAGCTGTTTTTT.

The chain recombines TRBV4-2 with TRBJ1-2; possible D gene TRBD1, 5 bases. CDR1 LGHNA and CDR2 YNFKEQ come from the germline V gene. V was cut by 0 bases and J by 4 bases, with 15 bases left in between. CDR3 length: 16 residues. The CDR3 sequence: CASSQEGTGGIYGYTF. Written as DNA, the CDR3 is TGTGCCAGCAGCCAAGAAGGGACCGGCGGGATCTATGGCTACACCTTC.

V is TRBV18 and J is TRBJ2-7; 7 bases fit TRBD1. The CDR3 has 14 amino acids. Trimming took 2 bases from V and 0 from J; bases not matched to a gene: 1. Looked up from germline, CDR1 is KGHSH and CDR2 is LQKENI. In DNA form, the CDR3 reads TGTGCCAGCTCACCATGGGACAGCTCCTACGAGCAGTACTTC. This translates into CASSPWDSSYEQYF. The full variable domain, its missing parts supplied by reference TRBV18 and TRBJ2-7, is NAGVMQNPRHLVRRRGQEARLRCSPMKGHSHVYWYRQLPEEGLKFMVYLQKENIIDESGMPKERFSAEFPKEGPSILRIQQVVRGDSAAYFCASSPWDSSYEQYFGPGTRLTVT.

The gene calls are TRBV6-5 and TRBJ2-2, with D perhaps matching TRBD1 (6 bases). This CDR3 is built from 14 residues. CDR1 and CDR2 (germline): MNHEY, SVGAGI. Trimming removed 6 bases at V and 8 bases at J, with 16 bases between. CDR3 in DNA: TGTGCCAGCAGACATACAGGGTCGGCGGGGGAGCTGTTTTTT. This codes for CASRHTGSAGELFF.

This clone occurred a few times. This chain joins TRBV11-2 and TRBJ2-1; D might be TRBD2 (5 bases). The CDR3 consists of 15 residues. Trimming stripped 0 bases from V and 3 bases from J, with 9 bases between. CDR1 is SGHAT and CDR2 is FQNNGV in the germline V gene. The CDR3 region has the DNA TGTGCCAGCAGCTTAGAAAGAGGGTACTACAATGAGCAGTTCTTC. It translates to CASSLERGYYNEQFF.

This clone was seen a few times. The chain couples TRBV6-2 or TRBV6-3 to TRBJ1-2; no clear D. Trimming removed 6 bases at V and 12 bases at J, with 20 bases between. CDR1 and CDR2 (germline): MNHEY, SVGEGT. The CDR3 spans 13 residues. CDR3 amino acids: CASSPENFRSHTF. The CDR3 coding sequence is TGTGCCAGCAGCCCAGAGAATTTCAGGTCCCACACCTTC.

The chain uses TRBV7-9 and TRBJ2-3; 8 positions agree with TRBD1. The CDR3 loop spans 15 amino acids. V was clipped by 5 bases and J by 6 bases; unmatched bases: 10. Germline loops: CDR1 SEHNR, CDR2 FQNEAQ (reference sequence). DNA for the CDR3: TGTGCCAGCAGCCATCGGACAGGGATGTGGGATACGCAGTATTTT. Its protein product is CASSHRTGMWDTQYF.

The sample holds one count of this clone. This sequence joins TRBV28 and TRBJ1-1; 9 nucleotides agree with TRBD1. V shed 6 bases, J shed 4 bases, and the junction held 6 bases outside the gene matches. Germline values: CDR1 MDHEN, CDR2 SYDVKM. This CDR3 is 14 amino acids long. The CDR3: CASSSQGARTEAFF. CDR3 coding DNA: TGTGCCAGCAGCTCACAGGGGGCGCGCACTGAAGCTTTCTTT.

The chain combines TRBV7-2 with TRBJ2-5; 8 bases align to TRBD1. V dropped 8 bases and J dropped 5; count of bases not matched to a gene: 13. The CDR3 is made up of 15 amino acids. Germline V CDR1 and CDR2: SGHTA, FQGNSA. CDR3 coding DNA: TGTGCCAGCGGACGTCCTGGACAGGGACGGGAGACCCAGTACTTC. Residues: CASGRPGQGRETQYF. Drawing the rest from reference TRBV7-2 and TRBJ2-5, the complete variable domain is GAGVSQSPSNKVTEKGKDVELRCDPISGHTALYWYRQSLGQGLEFLIYFQGNSAPDKSGLPSDRFSAERTGGSVSTLTIQRTQQEDSAVYLCASGRPGQGRETQYFGPGTRLLVL.

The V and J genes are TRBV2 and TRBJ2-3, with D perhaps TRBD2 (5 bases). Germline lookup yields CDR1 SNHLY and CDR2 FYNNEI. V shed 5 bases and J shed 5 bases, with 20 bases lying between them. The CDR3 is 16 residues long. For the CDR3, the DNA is TGTGCCAGCAGTCTTACCACCACCGACTATCAAGATACGCAGTATTTT. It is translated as CASSLTTTDYQDTQYF.

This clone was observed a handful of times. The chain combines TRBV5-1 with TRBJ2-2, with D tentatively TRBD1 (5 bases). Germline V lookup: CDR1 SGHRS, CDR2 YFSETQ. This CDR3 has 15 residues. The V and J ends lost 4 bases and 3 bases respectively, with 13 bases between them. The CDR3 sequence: CASSIPAGYTGELFF. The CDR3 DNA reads TGCGCCAGCAGCATTCCCGCAGGGTACACCGGGGAGCTGTTTTTT.

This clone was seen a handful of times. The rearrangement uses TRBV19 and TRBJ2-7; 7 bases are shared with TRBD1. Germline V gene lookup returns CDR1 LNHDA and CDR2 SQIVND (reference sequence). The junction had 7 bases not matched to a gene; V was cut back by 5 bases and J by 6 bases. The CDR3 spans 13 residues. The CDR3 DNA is TGTGCCAGTAGTCCGGGGACAGTTTCCGAGCAGTACTTC. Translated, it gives CASSPGTVSEQYF. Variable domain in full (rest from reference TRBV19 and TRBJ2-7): DGGITQSPKYLFRKEGQNVTLSCEQNLNHDAMYWYRQDPGQGLRLIYYSQIVNDFQKGDIAEGYSVSREKKESFPLTVTSAQKNPTAFYLCASSPGTVSEQYFGPGTRLTVT.

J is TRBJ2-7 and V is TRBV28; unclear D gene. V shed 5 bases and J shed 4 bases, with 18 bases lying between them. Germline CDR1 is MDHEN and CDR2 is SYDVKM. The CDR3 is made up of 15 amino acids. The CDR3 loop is CASSAPGTLFYEQYF. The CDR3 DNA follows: TGTGCCAGCAGTGCTCCCGGTACCCTTTTTTACGAGCAGTACTTC.

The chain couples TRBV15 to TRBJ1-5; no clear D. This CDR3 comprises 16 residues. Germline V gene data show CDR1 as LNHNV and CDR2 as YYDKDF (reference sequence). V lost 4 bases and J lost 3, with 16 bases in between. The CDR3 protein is CATSKKGNSNNQPQHF. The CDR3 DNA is TGTGCCACCAGCAAGAAAGGAAACAGCAACAATCAGCCCCAGCATTTT.

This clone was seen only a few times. CDR3 bases: TGTGCCAGCAGCCCACAGGGGGCGCGGGGCACAGATACGCAGTATTTT. This codes for CASSPQGARGTDTQYF. The gene calls are TRBV7-8 and TRBJ2-3, with 9 bases lining up with TRBD1. Germline assignment: CDR1 SGHVS and CDR2 FQNEAQ. V shed 5 bases, J shed 1 base, and the junction held 7 bases outside the gene matches. The CDR3 is 16 residues long.

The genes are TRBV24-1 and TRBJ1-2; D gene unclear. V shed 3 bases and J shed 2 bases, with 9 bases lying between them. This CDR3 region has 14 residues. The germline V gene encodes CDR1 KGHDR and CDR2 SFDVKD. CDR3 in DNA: TGTGCCACCAGTGATGGGAGATCGAACTATGGCTACACCTTC. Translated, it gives CATSDGRSNYGYTF.

CDR3 nucleotide sequence: TGTGCCAGCAGCACATCGGACAGGGGGCGCAATCCAGATACGCAGTATTTT. Amino acids: CASSTSDRGRNPDTQYF. The chain couples TRBV21-1 to TRBJ2-3; TRBD1 was called by the table and not checked on the DNA. TRBV21-1 is noted as a pseudogene. The CDR3 runs to 17 residues.

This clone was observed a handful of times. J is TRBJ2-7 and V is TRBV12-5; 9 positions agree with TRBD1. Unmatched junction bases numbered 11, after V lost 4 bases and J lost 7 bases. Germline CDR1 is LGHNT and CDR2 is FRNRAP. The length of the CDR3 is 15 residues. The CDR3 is CASGSPTGGTSEQYF. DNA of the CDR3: TGTGCTAGTGGTTCCCCGACAGGGGGTACCTCTGAGCAGTACTTC.

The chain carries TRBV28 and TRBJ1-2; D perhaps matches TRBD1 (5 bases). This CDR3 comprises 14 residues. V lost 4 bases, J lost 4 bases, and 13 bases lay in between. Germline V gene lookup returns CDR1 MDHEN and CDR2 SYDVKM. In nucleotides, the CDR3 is TGTGCCAGCAGTTCCCCGACAGATCCCTATGGCTACACCTTC. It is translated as CASSSPTDPYGYTF.

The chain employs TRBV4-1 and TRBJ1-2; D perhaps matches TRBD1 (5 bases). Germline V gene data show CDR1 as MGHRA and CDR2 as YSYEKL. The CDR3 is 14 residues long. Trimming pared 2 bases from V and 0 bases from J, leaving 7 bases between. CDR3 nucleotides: TGCGCCAGCAGCCAACAGGGTTCTAACTATGGCTACACCTTC. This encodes CASSQQGSNYGYTF.

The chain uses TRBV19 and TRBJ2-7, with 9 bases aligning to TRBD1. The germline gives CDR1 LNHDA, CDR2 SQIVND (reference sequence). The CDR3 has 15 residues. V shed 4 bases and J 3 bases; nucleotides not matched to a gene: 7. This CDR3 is CASSTQGAPSYEQYF. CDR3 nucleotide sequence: TGTGCCAGTAGTACACAGGGGGCACCAAGCTACGAGCAGTACTTC.

The CDR3 sequence is CASSPLTGNTEAFF. Here the CDR3 DNA reads TGTGCCAGCAGCCCACTAACAGGGAACACTGAAGCTTTCTTT. J is TRBJ1-1 and V is TRBV7-2, with D tentatively TRBD1 (5 bases). This CDR3 spans 14 amino acids. V dropped 5 bases and J dropped 1 base, with 11 bases sitting between them. Germline V CDR1 and CDR2: SGHTA, FQGNSA.

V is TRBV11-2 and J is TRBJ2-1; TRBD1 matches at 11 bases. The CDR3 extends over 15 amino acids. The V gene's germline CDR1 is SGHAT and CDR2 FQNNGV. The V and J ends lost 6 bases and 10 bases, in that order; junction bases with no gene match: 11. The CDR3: CASRYRDRGLREQFF. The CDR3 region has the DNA TGTGCCAGCAGGTACCGGGACAGGGGGTTACGGGAGCAGTTCTTC.

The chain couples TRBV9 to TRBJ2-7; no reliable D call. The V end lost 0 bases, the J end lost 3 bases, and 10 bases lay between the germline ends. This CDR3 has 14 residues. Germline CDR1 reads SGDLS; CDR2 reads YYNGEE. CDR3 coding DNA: TGTGCCAGCAGCGTAGGGTCTACCCTCTACGAGCAGTACTTC. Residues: CASSVGSTLYEQYF.

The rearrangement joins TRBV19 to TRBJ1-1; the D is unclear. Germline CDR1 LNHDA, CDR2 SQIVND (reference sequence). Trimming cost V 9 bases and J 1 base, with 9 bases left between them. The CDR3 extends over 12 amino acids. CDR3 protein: CASGNGNTEAFF. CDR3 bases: TGTGCCAGCGGGAACGGGAACACTGAAGCTTTCTTT. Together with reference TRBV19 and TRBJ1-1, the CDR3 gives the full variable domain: DGGITQSPKYLFRKEGQNVTLSCEQNLNHDAMYWYRQDPGQGLRLIYYSQIVNDFQKGDIAEGYSVSREKKESFPLTVTSAQKNPTAFYLCASGNGNTEAFFGQGTRLTVV.

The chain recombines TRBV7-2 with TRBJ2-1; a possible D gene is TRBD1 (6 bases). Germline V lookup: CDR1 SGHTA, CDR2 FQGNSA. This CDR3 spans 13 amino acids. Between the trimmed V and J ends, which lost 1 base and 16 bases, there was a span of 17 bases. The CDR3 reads CASSLGRDKTSFF. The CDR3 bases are TGTGCCAGCAGCTTAGGCAGGGACAAAACTTCCTTCTTC.